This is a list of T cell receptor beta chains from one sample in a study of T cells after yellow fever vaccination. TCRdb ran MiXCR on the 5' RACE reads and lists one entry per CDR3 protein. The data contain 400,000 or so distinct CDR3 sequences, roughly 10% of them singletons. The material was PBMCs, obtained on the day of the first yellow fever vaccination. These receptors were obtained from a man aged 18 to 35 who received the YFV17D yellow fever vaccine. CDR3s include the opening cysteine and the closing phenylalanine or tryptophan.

CASSQVSGEKLFF TRBJ1-4 TRBV4-1 13
CASSPTGENYGYTF TRBJ1-2 TRBV12-3/TRBV12-4 14
CASRSGQGGGDTQYF TRBJ2-3 TRBV11-2 15
CASSRQGVGQPQHF TRBJ1-5 TRBV7-2 14
CASSLARGTSEAFF TRBJ1-1 TRBV5-1 14
CASSHGGGPYGYTF TRBJ1-2 TRBV6-1 14
CASSLKQDYRANEQFF TRBJ2-1 TRBV7-9 16
CASTLPGTGGDTQYF TRBJ2-3 TRBV6-2/TRBV6-3 15
CASTLQSSPLHF TRBJ1-6 TRBV3-1 12
CASSWTSLRELFF TRBJ2-2 TRBV5-1 13
CASSLVGGNTEAFF TRBJ1-1 TRBV5-1 14
CASSWGGGPQHF TRBJ1-5 TRBV7-2 12
CASSQSAGTTEAFF TRBJ1-1 TRBV5-5 14
CASSPGTVGNSDTQYF TRBJ2-3 TRBV4-3 16
CASSEFCRVDSYEQYF TRBJ2-7 TRBV10-1 16
CASSLAGGLNIQYF TRBJ2-4 TRBV27 14
CASSLTWDTQYF TRBJ2-3 TRBV5-5 12
CASGLEGFNEQYF TRBJ2-7 TRBV12-5 13
CASSQDTAGSRAQHF TRBJ1-5 TRBV4-3 15
CASSQATAPGNTIYF TRBJ1-3 TRBV4-3 15
CSARKGAIFSSYEQYF TRBJ2-7 TRBV20-1 16
CASSTTKTGDTQYF TRBJ2-3 TRBV6-2/TRBV6-3 14
CASTFAWTQYF TRBJ2-5 TRBV12-3/TRBV12-4 11
CALTSAGADTDTQYF TRBJ2-3 TRBV6-1 15
CASSFFPVPQVSHEQFF TRBJ2-1 TRBV7-9 17
CASNIMTGETQYF TRBJ2-5 TRBV14 13
CASSIRGGGGAQETQYF TRBJ2-5 TRBV7-2 17
CASTAPPYNEQFF TRBJ2-1 TRBV12-3/TRBV12-4 13
CASSVEGNNEQFF TRBJ2-1 TRBV9 13
CASSQRTGPHNEQFF TRBJ2-1 TRBV4-1 15
CASSKGQTANTEAFF TRBJ1-1 TRBV7-6 15
CASSMASGSYEQYF TRBJ2-7 TRBV19 14